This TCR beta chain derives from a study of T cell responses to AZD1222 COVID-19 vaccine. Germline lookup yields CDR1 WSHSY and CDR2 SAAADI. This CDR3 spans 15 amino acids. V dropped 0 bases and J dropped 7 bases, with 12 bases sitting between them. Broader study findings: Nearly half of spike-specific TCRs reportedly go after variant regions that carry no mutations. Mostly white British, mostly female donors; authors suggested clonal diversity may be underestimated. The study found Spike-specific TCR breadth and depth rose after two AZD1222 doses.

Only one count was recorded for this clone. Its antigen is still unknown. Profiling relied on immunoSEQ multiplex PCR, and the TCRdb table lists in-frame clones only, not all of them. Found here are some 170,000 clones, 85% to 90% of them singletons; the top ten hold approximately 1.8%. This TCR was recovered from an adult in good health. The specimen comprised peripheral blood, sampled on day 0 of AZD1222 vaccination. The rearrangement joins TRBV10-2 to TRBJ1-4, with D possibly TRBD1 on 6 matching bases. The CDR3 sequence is CASSESGLGGEKLFF. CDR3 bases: TGCGCCAGCAGTGAGTCCGGGCTAGGGGGTGAAAAACTGTTTTTT.